A single sample gave rise to the 28 T cell receptor beta chains below, sequenced in a study of blood T cell repertoires in COVID-19. Clones were read by immunoSEQ multiplex PCR, and TCRdb kept only the in-frame ones, dropping some. Of roughly 200,000 clones listed, under 90% were seen once; the top ten hold 15% to 20%. Specimen: peripheral blood. Receptor source: an elderly woman with active or convalescent COVID-19.

For this clone: At one boundary the junction diverges from the germline segment, which might be a read error. In DNA form, the CDR3 reads TGCAGCGCTGAAGCGGCGGCTAGTGGTGAGCAGTTCTTC. It is translated as CSAEAAASGEQFF. The gene calls are TRBV29-1 and TRBJ2-1; D possibly corresponds to TRBD2 (5 bases). Germline V CDR1 and CDR2: SQVTM, ANQGSEA. The CDR3 sequence is 13 residues long.

This sequence joins TRBV19 and TRBJ2-4; the D is unclear. This CDR3 is 20 amino acids long. V dropped 1 base and J dropped 1 base, with 23 bases sitting between them. CDR1 and CDR2 (germline): LNHDA, SQIVND (reference sequence). The CDR3 loop is CASSIGRIYSFPGAKNIQYF. The CDR3 nucleotides read TGTGCCAGTAGTATAGGACGAATCTATAGCTTCCCCGGGGCCAAAAACATTCAGTACTTC.

This chain links TRBV20-1 with TRBJ1-1, with a possible D match to TRBD1 (5 bases). This CDR3 is built from 12 residues. V gave up 3 bases and J gave up 5 bases, with 10 bases separating them. Germline V lookup: CDR1 DFQATT, CDR2 SNEGSKA (reference sequence). The CDR3 region is CSASPTGTEAFF. For the CDR3, the DNA is TGCAGTGCTAGTCCAACAGGTACTGAAGCTTTCTTT.

Comments on this clone: An end of the junction differs from the germline gene, which may be a read error. The V call is TRBV7-2, the J call TRBJ2-1; D not resolved. Germline-derived CDR1 and CDR2 are SGHTA and FQGNSA. CDR3 length: 13 amino acids. The CDR3 coding sequence is TGTGCCAGCAGCTTAGCGGGCCCCAATGGGCAGTTCTTC. Amino acid sequence: CASSLAGPNGQFF.

This clone showed up just once. The CDR3: CASSKENRPPDEQYF. CDR3 DNA: TGTGCCAGCAGCAAGGAAAACAGGCCGCCGGACGAGCAGTACTTC. The chain employs TRBV21-1 and TRBJ2-7; the tabulated D call, TRBD1, remains unverified against the DNA. TRBV21-1 is flagged as a pseudogene. The CDR3 is 15 residues long.

In its sample, this clone was seen a few times. The rearrangement links TRBV5-1 to TRBJ2-1; 11 bases map to TRBD2. The germline V gene encodes CDR1 SGHRS and CDR2 YFSETQ. The CDR3 sequence is 17 residues long. The V and J ends lost 0 bases and 7 bases, in that order; junction bases with no gene match: 9. The CDR3, as DNA: TGCGCCAGCAGCTTGGAGGTACGGGCTAGCGGGAGGAATGAGCAGTTCTTC. Amino acids: CASSLEVRASGRNEQFF.

The chain uses TRBV5-1 and TRBJ2-1; the match to TRBD2 covers 8 bases. With V trimmed by 5 bases and J by 0 bases, 4 bases remained unmatched. Germline CDR1 SGHRS, CDR2 YFSETQ. The CDR3 is 15 amino acids. The CDR3 spells CASSVGLVSYNEQFF. The CDR3 nucleotides read TGCGCCAGCAGTGTGGGACTAGTCTCCTACAATGAGCAGTTCTTC. The full variable domain, its missing parts supplied by reference TRBV5-1 and TRBJ2-1, is KAGVTQTPRYLIKTRGQQVTLSCSPISGHRSVSWYQQTPGQGLQFLFEYFSETQRNKGNFPGRFSGRQFSNSRSEMNVSTLELGDSALYLCASSVGLVSYNEQFFGPGTRLTVL.

The V call is TRBV11-3, the J call TRBJ2-7, with 12 bases aligning to TRBD1. The V gene end was trimmed by 5 bases and the J gene end by 5 bases; junction bases not matched to a gene: 13. Germline V CDR1 and CDR2: SGHNT, YENEEA. The CDR3 runs 17 residues. CDR3 region: CASSTRDRGLTTNEQYF. The DNA for the CDR3 is TGTGCCAGCAGCACCCGGGACAGGGGGCTTACAACCAACGAGCAGTACTTC.

There are a few counts of this clone. This sequence joins TRBV5-1 and TRBJ1-3, with D unresolved. V was trimmed by 4 bases and J by 0 bases, leaving 11 bases between them. CDR1 and CDR2 from the germline V gene are SGHRS and YFSETQ. The CDR3 is made up of 15 amino acids. This chain's CDR3 is CASSPAALSGNTIYF. The DNA of the CDR3 is TGCGCCAGCAGCCCCGCCGCACTCTCTGGAAACACCATATATTTT.

This clone was seen just once. The chain uses TRBV5-6 and TRBJ2-5, with a tentative D call TRBD2 (5 bases). The CDR3 contains 11 residues. Germline V gene data show CDR1 as SGHDT and CDR2 as YYEEEE. Trimming stripped 3 bases from V and 5 bases from J, with 5 bases between. The CDR3 loop is CASSWRETQYF. The CDR3 coding sequence is TGTGCCAGCAGCTGGAGGGAGACCCAGTACTTC. The full variable domain, in which reference TRBV5-6 and TRBJ2-5 provide the parts outside the CDR3, is DAGVTQSPTHLIKTRGQQVTLRCSPKSGHDTVSWYQQALGQGPQFIFQYYEEEERQRGNFPDRFSGHQFPNYSSELNVNALLLGDSALYLCASSWRETQYFGPGTRLLVL.

V usage is TRBV28 and J usage is TRBJ1-5; D perhaps matches TRBD1 (6 bases). The V gene lost 3 bases and the J gene lost 1 base, with 13 bases spanning the gap. The germline CDR1 and CDR2 sequences are MDHEN and SYDVKM. The CDR3 covers 16 residues. CDR3: CASSFPPGGSNQPQHF. The CDR3 DNA follows: TGTGCCAGCAGTTTCCCCCCGGGGGGCAGCAATCAGCCCCAGCATTTT.

The chain employs TRBV3-1 (or the pseudogene TRBV3-2) and TRBJ1-5; TRBD1 matches 9 bases. The CDR3 totals 15 residues. Germline lookup yields CDR1 LGHDT and CDR2 YNNKEL (reference sequence). J gave up 7 bases and V 1 base, and 5 bases lay outside the gene matches. The CDR3 sequence: CASSQGTGVGQPQHF. DNA for the CDR3: TGTGCCAGCAGCCAAGGGACAGGGGTAGGCCAGCCCCAGCATTTT.

V gene TRBV5-1 combines with J gene TRBJ2-1, with 9 bases aligning to TRBD2. The CDR3 covers 15 residues. V shed 0 bases, J shed 6 bases, and the junction held 4 bases outside the gene matches. In germline, CDR1 is SGHRS, CDR2 YFSETQ. CDR3 sequence: CASSLDLAGVNEQFF. The CDR3 DNA sequence: TGCGCCAGCAGCTTGGATTTAGCGGGAGTCAATGAGCAGTTCTTC. The full variable domain, in which reference TRBV5-1 and TRBJ2-1 provide the parts outside the CDR3, is KAGVTQTPRYLIKTRGQQVTLSCSPISGHRSVSWYQQTPGQGLQFLFEYFSETQRNKGNFPGRFSGRQFSNSRSEMNVSTLELGDSALYLCASSLDLAGVNEQFFGPGTRLTVL.

The V gene is TRBV6-5, the J gene TRBJ1-2; 7 bases line up with TRBD1. Germline values: CDR1 MNHEY, CDR2 SVGAGI. V lost 2 bases, J lost 8 bases, and 5 bases stayed unmatched. The CDR3 covers 13 residues. In nucleotides, the CDR3 is TGTGCCAGCAGTTACGAAGGGGGCGAAGGCTACACCTTC. Protein: CASSYEGGEGYTF.

The chain carries TRBV15 and TRBJ2-7; 12 bases are shared with TRBD2. Unmatched junction bases numbered 7, after V lost 3 bases and J lost 7 bases. In germline, CDR1 is LNHNV, CDR2 YYDKDF (reference sequence). The CDR3 length is 15 residues. The CDR3 nucleotides read TGTGCCACCAGCAGGGACCCGGGACTAGCGGGTGAGCAGTACTTC. Its protein is CATSRDPGLAGEQYF.

The chain couples TRBV6-5 to TRBJ1-2, with TRBD1 matching 7 bases. The CDR3 runs 12 residues. Germline values: CDR1 MNHEY, CDR2 SVGAGI. The V gene end was trimmed by 5 bases and the J gene end by 5 bases; junction bases not matched to a gene: 2. DNA for the CDR3: TGTGCCAGCAGTCGGGACAGTTATGGCTACACCTTC. It is translated as CASSRDSYGYTF.

The rearrangement uses TRBV5-4 and TRBJ2-7; 11 nucleotides agree with TRBD2. Per germline, CDR1 SGHNT and CDR2 YYREEE (reference sequence). The CDR3 is made up of 15 amino acids. V gave up 4 bases and J gave up 7 bases; unmatched junction bases: 10. The CDR3 region is CASSELAGGRREQYF. CDR3 DNA: TGTGCCAGCAGCGAGTTAGCGGGAGGGAGGCGGGAGCAGTACTTC.

This chain joins TRBV5-6 and TRBJ2-2, with TRBD1 as a possible D gene (5 bases). V gave up 3 bases and J gave up 0 bases, with 6 bases separating them. Germline values: CDR1 SGHDT, CDR2 YYEEEE. This CDR3 is built from 14 residues. The CDR3 nucleotides read TGTGCCAGCAGCTACAGGCCGAACACCGGGGAGCTGTTTTTT. It codes for CASSYRPNTGELFF.

The chain is built from TRBV6-5 and TRBJ2-1; the match to TRBD2 covers 9 bases. Germline CDR1 is MNHEY and CDR2 is SVGAGI. V lost 6 bases, J lost 4 bases, and 7 bases stayed unmatched. The CDR3 is made up of 15 amino acids. CDR3 region: CASRRTSELYNEQFF. In DNA, the CDR3 is TGTGCCAGCAGAAGGACTAGCGAGCTATACAATGAGCAGTTCTTC.

The chain employs TRBV4-3 and TRBJ2-7; 8 bases map to TRBD2. There are 15 residues in the CDR3. The germline gives CDR1 LGHNA, CDR2 YSLEER. The V gene end was trimmed by 0 bases and the J gene end by 2 bases; junction bases not matched to a gene: 3. This chain's CDR3 is CASSQDSGITYEQYF. The CDR3 DNA reads as TGCGCCAGCAGCCAAGATAGCGGGATAACCTACGAGCAGTACTTC.

The chain employs TRBV28 and TRBJ2-3, with 7 bases fitting TRBD2. V lost 2 bases, J lost 2 bases, and 4 bases stayed unmatched. The CDR3 runs 15 residues. Germline loops: CDR1 MDHEN, CDR2 SYDVKM. Written as DNA, the CDR3 is TGTGCCAGCAGTTTAGTTACTAGCGCCACAGATACGCAGTATTTT. Its protein is CASSLVTSATDTQYF.

The chain employs TRBV10-3 and TRBJ2-3, with TRBD1 identical over 10 bases. The junction had 7 bases not matched to a gene; V was cut back by 6 bases and J by 4 bases. CDR1 is ENHRY and CDR2 is SYGVKD in the germline V gene. This CDR3 is built from 15 residues. The CDR3 region has the DNA TGTGCCATCAGCCCCCGACAGGGGGCGGCAGATACGCAGTATTTT. It translates to CAISPRQGAADTQYF.

This clone was observed a few times. The rearrangement joins TRBV28 to TRBJ1-2, with D possibly matching TRBD1 (6 bases). The V and J ends lost 5 bases and 1 base respectively, with 14 bases between them. The CDR3 is 15 amino acids. Germline CDR1 reads MDHEN; CDR2 reads SYDVKM. The CDR3 nucleotides are TGTGCCAGCAGTCACAGGGCATTGCTTAACTATGGCTACACCTTC. It translates to CASSHRALLNYGYTF.

This chain joins TRBV5-1 and TRBJ1-6, with 11 bases aligning to TRBD1. Trimming removed 5 bases from V and 4 bases from J; junction bases left unmatched: 2. The CDR3 is made up of 15 amino acids. Germline CDR1 SGHRS, CDR2 YFSETQ. DNA for the CDR3: TGCGCCAGCAGAAGGGACAGGGGGTATAATTCACCCCTCCACTTT. Its translation: CASRRDRGYNSPLHF.

This chain uses TRBV6-2 or TRBV6-3 with TRBJ2-7; maybe TRBD2 (6 bases). Trimming took off 0 bases at V and 3 bases at J, with 12 bases between the two ends. Germline V lookup: CDR1 MNHEY, CDR2 SVGEGT. The CDR3 sequence is 15 residues long. The CDR3: CASSYSSGRNYEQYF. CDR3 sequence (DNA): TGTGCCAGCAGTTACTCTAGCGGAAGAAACTACGAGCAGTACTTC.

The DNA of the CDR3 is TGTGCCAGCAGCCAAGGGGGATCCCAAGAGACCCAGTACTTC. It specifies CASSQGGSQETQYF. The chain carries TRBV11-3 and TRBJ2-5, with a tentative D call TRBD1 (6 bases). This CDR3 comprises 14 residues. Germline V lookup: CDR1 SGHNT, CDR2 YENEEA. The V gene lost 5 bases and the J gene lost 1 base, with 11 bases spanning the gap.

The chain has TRBV5-6 and TRBJ1-1, with a weak D call TRBD1 (5 bases). This CDR3 comprises 14 residues. CDR1 SGHDT and CDR2 YYEEEE come from the germline V gene. V was clipped by 2 bases and J by 10 bases, with 18 bases between them. The CDR3 coding sequence is TGTGCCAGCAGCTTACCTACAGGATCTATTACAGCTTTCTTT. Amino acids: CASSLPTGSITAFF.

V gene TRBV5-5 combines with J gene TRBJ1-4; D gene ambiguous. Germline-derived CDR1 and CDR2 are SGHKS and YYEKEE (reference sequence). The CDR3 is 13 residues long. Trimming removed 1 base from V and 7 bases from J, with 8 bases in between. The CDR3 bases are TGTGCCAGCAGCTTGCTGTCGGGTGAAAAACTGTTTTTT. It yields the protein CASSLLSGEKLFF.